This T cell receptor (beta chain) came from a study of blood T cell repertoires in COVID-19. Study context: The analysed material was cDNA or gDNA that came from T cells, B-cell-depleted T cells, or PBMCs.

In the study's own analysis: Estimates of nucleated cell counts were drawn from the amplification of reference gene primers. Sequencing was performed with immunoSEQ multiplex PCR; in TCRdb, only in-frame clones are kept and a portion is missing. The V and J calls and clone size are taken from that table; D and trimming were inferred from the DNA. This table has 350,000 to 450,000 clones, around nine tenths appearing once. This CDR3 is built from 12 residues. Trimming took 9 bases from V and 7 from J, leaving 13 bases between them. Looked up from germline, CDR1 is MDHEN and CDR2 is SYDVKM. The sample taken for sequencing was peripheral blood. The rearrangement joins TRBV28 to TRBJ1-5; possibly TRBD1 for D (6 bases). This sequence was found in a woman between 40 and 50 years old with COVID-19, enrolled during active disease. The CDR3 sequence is CASTGLGQPQHF. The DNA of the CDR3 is TGTGCCAGTACAGGGCTTGGGCAGCCCCAGCATTTT.